Listed here are 6 T cell receptor beta chains from one sample, sequenced in a study of glioma-infiltrating T cells. Amplification of TCR alpha and beta CDR3 regions from RNA used iRepertoire nested multiplex PCR. TCRdb passed the multiplex PCR reads through MiXCR, listing each CDR3 protein once. The table lists 150,000 or so distinct CDR3 sequences, approximately 39% of them singletons, with about a fifth in the top ten. The sample consisted of glioma tissue, nonneoplastic brain tissue, or PBMCs (not recorded which). These receptors all stem from a human donor with low-grade glioma or glioblastoma, undergoing nonglioma brain surgery, or in good health (not recorded which).

V is TRBV20-1 and J is TRBJ1-5; a possible D gene is TRBD1 (5 bases). V dropped 0 bases and J dropped 4 bases, with 13 bases sitting between them. The CDR3 has 15 residues. Germline-derived CDR1 and CDR2 are DFQATT and SNEGSKA (reference sequence). This CDR3 reads CSARDGGVPNQPQHF. CDR3 coding DNA: TGCAGTGCTAGAGATGGAGGGGTCCCGAATCAGCCCCAGCATTTT.

The table lists this clonotype with a few counts. The genes are TRBV7-2 and TRBJ2-1; the D is unclear. Germline values: CDR1 SGHTA, CDR2 FQGNSA. The CDR3 length is 13 residues. V shed 9 bases and J shed 2 bases, with 11 bases lying between them. The CDR3 sequence is CASAKDTYNEQFF. In DNA form, the CDR3 reads TGTGCCAGTGCAAAAGACACCTACAATGAGCAGTTCTTC. The whole variable domain, remainder taken from reference TRBV7-2 and TRBJ2-1, is GAGVSQSPSNKVTEKGKDVELRCDPISGHTALYWYRQSLGQGLEFLIYFQGNSAPDKSGLPSDRFSAERTGGSVSTLTIQRTQQEDSAVYLCASAKDTYNEQFFGPGTRLTVL.

This clonotype was seen only a few times. The chain couples TRBV20-1 to TRBJ1-1; D unresolved. Trimming took off 5 bases at V and 2 bases at J, with 12 bases between the two ends. CDR1 is DFQATT and CDR2 is SNEGSKA in the germline V gene (reference sequence). This CDR3 spans 13 amino acids. CDR3 sequence reads: CSAFTVPNTEAFF. CDR3 DNA: TGCAGTGCTTTTACTGTTCCAAACACTGAAGCTTTCTTT.

Ten or more counts support this clonotype. The V call is TRBV7-8, the J call TRBJ2-3, with 9 positions matching TRBD1. CDR3 length equals 15 residues. Germline trimming cut 5 bases from V and 3 bases from J; bases unmatched to any gene: 6. The germline gives CDR1 SGHVS, CDR2 FQNEAQ. Here the CDR3 reads CASSQDRGTTDTQYF. The CDR3 DNA is TGTGCCAGCAGCCAGGACAGGGGTACGACAGATACGCAGTATTTT.

The V call is TRBV5-4, the J call TRBJ1-2; D remains unclear. Germline assignment: CDR1 SGHNT and CDR2 YYREEE (reference sequence). The V gene lost 0 bases and the J gene lost 2 bases, with 8 bases spanning the gap. The CDR3 length is 14 residues. This CDR3 reads CASSLERMNYGYTF. DNA for the CDR3: TGTGCCAGCAGCTTGGAACGGATGAACTATGGCTACACCTTC.

This clonotype was seen more than once but under ten times. One end of the junction is discordant with germline, which a read error may explain. V is TRBV2 and J is TRBJ2-3, with 10 bases identical to TRBD1. This CDR3 has 13 amino acids. Germline CDR1 is SNHLY and CDR2 is FYNNEI. The CDR3 sequence: CTSSDRGPDTQYF. Here the CDR3 DNA reads TGTACCAGCAGCGACAGGGGGCCAGATACGCAGTATTTT.